The 27 T cell receptor beta chains below all came from one sample that was sequenced in a study of OX40 agonist ivuxolimab in advanced cancers. Data came from immunoSEQ multiplex PCR; TCRdb stores just in-frame clones and leaves some out. The top ten clones hold 10% to 15% of a sample with about 76,000 clones, roughly 89% of them seen once. The sequencing here drew on CD4+ or CD8+ T cells sorted from blood, taken in a trial of the OX40 agonist ivuxolimab. All receptors come from an adult with an advanced solid tumor such as melanoma, head and neck, liver or kidney cancer.

This clone was seen a single time. The V call is TRBV11-3, the J call TRBJ2-1, with 8 bases fitting TRBD2. Germline lookup yields CDR1 SGHNT and CDR2 YENEEA. This CDR3 region has 16 residues. J lost 4 bases, V lost 3 bases, and 8 bases had no gene match. The CDR3 region has the DNA TGTGCCAGCAGCTTGCCCGGAGGCGGGGGGTACAATGAGCAGTTCTTC. This codes for CASSLPGGGGYNEQFF.

The gene calls are TRBV23-1 and TRBJ2-2; no definite D call. TRBV23-1 falls under the ORF class, with uncertain function. The V and J ends lost 6 bases and 1 base respectively, with 0 bases between them. The CDR3 runs to 11 residues. CDR3 bases: TGCGCCAGCAGGAACACCGGGGAGCTGTTTTTT. Amino acid sequence: CASRNTGELFF.

In its sample, this clone was seen a few times. Because the CDR3 is missing its conserved closing phenylalanine or tryptophan, this is likely a read error. The DNA is omitted, as the CDR3 cannot be located on it reliably, and the CDR3 follows TCRdb's listing. This chain connects TRBV18 to TRBJ1-3; the D segment call TRBD1 is taken from the table without a DNA check. The CDR3 is 10 residues long, counting both termini. Germline CDR1 KGHSH, CDR2 LQKENI. CDR3 amino acids: CASSPLQGLP.

With regard to this clone: An end of the junction differs from the germline gene, which may be a read error. The J gene is TRBJ1-2, the V gene TRBV20-1; no reliable D call. The length of the CDR3 is 10 residues. Germline lookup yields CDR1 DFQATT and CDR2 SNEGSKA (reference sequence). The CDR3: CSAGDYGYTF. The CDR3 DNA is TGCAGTGCTGGAGATTATGGCTACACCTTC.

The chain combines TRBV30 with TRBJ2-1; 13 nucleotides line up with TRBD2. The CDR3 runs 16 residues. V was pared by 4 bases and J by 4 bases, with 7 bases of the junction left unmatched. Germline-derived CDR1 and CDR2 are GTSNPN and SVGIG (reference sequence). In nucleotides, the CDR3 is TGTGCCTGGACCCGAGGACTAGCGGGAGCGTACAATGAGCAGTTCTTC. Amino acid sequence: CAWTRGLAGAYNEQFF.

The chain couples TRBV6-5 to TRBJ2-5; D is perhaps TRBD1 (6 bases). V dropped 9 bases and J dropped 5 bases, with 16 bases sitting between them. The CDR3 covers 13 residues. Germline CDR1 and CDR2: MNHEY and SVGAGI. CDR3 coding DNA: TGTGCCAGTCGGCAGGGGATGTGGGAGACCCAGTACTTC. Translated, it gives CASRQGMWETQYF.

V gene TRBV19 combines with J gene TRBJ1-5; TRBD1 matches at 10 bases. Germline loops: CDR1 LNHDA, CDR2 SQIVND (reference sequence). The CDR3 loop spans 15 amino acids. V lost 5 bases and J lost 6; bases outside the gene matches: 7. Written as DNA, the CDR3 is TGTGCCAGTAGTGTGACAGGGGGCGACCGTCAGCCCCAGCATTTT. Protein sequence: CASSVTGGDRQPQHF.

This chain uses TRBV29-1 with TRBJ2-5, with TRBD2 matching over 12 bases. The CDR3 contains 14 residues. Germline CDR1 reads SQVTM; CDR2 reads ANQGSEA. The J segment lost 0 bases and the V segment lost 4 bases, leaving 0 bases of the junction unmatched. The CDR3 is CSVGTSGNQETQYF. CDR3 sequence (DNA): TGCAGCGTTGGGACTAGCGGGAACCAAGAGACCCAGTACTTC.

The V call is TRBV7-3, the J call TRBJ2-2; D ambiguous. V was clipped by 4 bases and J by 0 bases, with 9 bases between them. The CDR3 totals 15 residues. CDR1 and CDR2 (germline): SGHTA, FQGTGA. Written as DNA, the CDR3 is TGTGCCAGCAGCTCACCCACTTCGAACACCGGGGAGCTGTTTTTT. Translating it yields CASSSPTSNTGELFF.

V gene TRBV6-5 combines with J gene TRBJ2-7; 8 bases fit TRBD1. The V and J ends lost 4 bases and 6 bases, in that order; junction bases with no gene match: 8. Germline V gene data show CDR1 as MNHEY and CDR2 as SVGAGI. The CDR3 sequence is 14 residues long. CDR3: CASSSDRDASEQYF. The CDR3 coding sequence is TGTGCCAGCAGTTCGGACAGGGATGCTAGCGAGCAGTACTTC.

The chain employs TRBV10-1 and TRBJ2-7; D is ambiguous. V shed 0 bases and J shed 0 bases, with 6 bases lying between them. Germline V CDR1 and CDR2: WNHNN, SYGVQD (reference sequence). The CDR3 is 14 amino acids. The chain's CDR3 is CASSESRSSYEQYF. DNA for the CDR3: TGCGCCAGCAGTGAGTCCCGGAGCTCCTACGAGCAGTACTTC.

The chain couples TRBV25-1 to TRBJ2-7; no clear D gene. This CDR3 region has 10 residues. The germline CDR1 and CDR2 sequences are MGHDK and SYGVNS. Between the trimmed V and J ends, which lost 4 bases and 7 bases, there was a span of 5 bases. The CDR3 loop reads CASSAGEQYF. CDR3 bases: TGTGCCAGCAGTGCAGGAGAGCAGTACTTC.

The V call is TRBV6-4, the J call TRBJ1-4, with D uncertain. This CDR3 region has 15 residues. V shed 2 bases and J shed 0 bases, with 7 bases lying between them. Germline CDR1 is MRHNA and CDR2 is SNTAGT. The CDR3 is CASSDRATTNEKLFF. The CDR3 DNA is TGTGCCAGCAGTGACAGGGCAACAACTAATGAAAAACTGTTTTTT.

The rearrangement uses TRBV9 and TRBJ2-6; 11 bases line up with TRBD1. Germline CDR1 is SGDLS and CDR2 is YYNGEE. CDR3 length: 20 amino acids. J lost 4 bases, V lost 3 bases, and 15 bases had no gene match. The CDR3 protein is CASSARTLGQGAAGANVLTF. The DNA of the CDR3 is TGTGCCAGCAGCGCCCGAACCTTAGGACAGGGGGCGGCGGGGGCCAACGTCCTGACTTTC.

The chain combines TRBV2 with TRBJ1-3; weak D call: TRBD1 (5 bases). Germline V lookup: CDR1 SNHLY, CDR2 FYNNEI. V was shortened by 6 bases and J by 4 bases, with 16 bases between the two germline ends. The CDR3 totals 15 residues. The CDR3 DNA sequence: TGTGCCAGCAGGAAAGGGCAGGGAGGAGGAAACACCATATATTTT. It translates to CASRKGQGGGNTIYF.

The count of this clone is one. The J gene is TRBJ1-3, the V gene TRBV7-2; a possible D gene is TRBD1 (5 bases). The CDR3 spans 14 residues. From germline, CDR1 is SGHTA and CDR2 FQGNSA. Trimming took off 2 bases at V and 9 bases at J, with 14 bases between the two ends. The CDR3 region is CASSLSRVQGTIYF. CDR3 coding DNA: TGTGCCAGCAGCTTAAGCCGGGTTCAGGGCACCATATATTTT.

This rearrangement joins TRBV4-1 to TRBJ1-2; D uncertain. This CDR3 has 11 amino acids. V was pared by 0 bases and J by 10 bases, with 6 bases between. CDR1 and CDR2 from the germline V gene are MGHRA and YSYEKL. In DNA, the CDR3 is TGCGCCAGCAGCCAAGAGGGGATCTACACCTTC. Its translation: CASSQEGIYTF.

The CDR3 is CASSLHGTYEQYF. CDR3 bases: TGTGCCAGCAGCCTCCACGGCACCTACGAGCAGTACTTC. The chain employs TRBV27 and TRBJ2-7; no reliable D call. CDR1 is MNHEY and CDR2 is SMNVEV in the germline V gene (reference sequence). The CDR3 runs 13 residues. Deletions cut 6 bases from V and 2 bases from J, with 11 bases between.

The V gene is TRBV18, the J gene TRBJ1-5; D is unresolved. Germline CDR1 KGHSH, CDR2 LQKENI. The V end lost 6 bases, the J end lost 10 bases, and 16 bases lay between the germline ends. The CDR3 length is 13 residues. The CDR3 DNA reads TGTGCCAGCTCGCAGGACGCTTTTGGACCCCAGCATTTT. Its translation is CASSQDAFGPQHF.

The chain links TRBV28 to TRBJ2-7; a possible D gene is TRBD2 (7 bases). Germline lookup yields CDR1 MDHEN and CDR2 SYDVKM. V dropped 3 bases and J dropped 5 bases, with 17 bases sitting between them. CDR3 length equals 15 residues. The CDR3 protein is CASSFRGAPRNEQYF. The CDR3 coding sequence is TGTGCCAGCAGTTTTCGGGGGGCGCCTAGAAACGAGCAGTACTTC.

This clone showed up just once. The rearrangement links TRBV9 to TRBJ1-3; 7 nucleotides match TRBD1. Losses at the gene ends were 4 bases for V and 2 bases for J; bases not matched to a gene: 18. CDR1 SGDLS and CDR2 YYNGEE come from the germline V gene. CDR3 length equals 19 residues. This CDR3 reads CASSPWGTDLDLPGNTIYF. In DNA form, the CDR3 reads TGTGCCAGCAGCCCGTGGGGGACAGATCTTGACTTACCTGGAAACACCATATATTTT.

V and J are TRBV10-3 and TRBJ2-1; D not certain. V was trimmed by 0 bases and J by 4 bases, leaving 4 bases between them. Germline V lookup: CDR1 ENHRY, CDR2 SYGVKD. This CDR3 spans 13 amino acids. As DNA, the CDR3 is TGTGCCATCAGTGAGTCCGGTTACAATGAGCAGTTCTTC. Encoded protein: CAISESGYNEQFF.

The CDR3 loop reads CASSSSPVSYEQFF. In DNA, the CDR3 is TGTGCCAGTTCAAGTTCACCGGTCAGCTATGAGCAGTTCTTC. The chain couples TRBV6-6 to TRBJ2-1; D is unresolved. The CDR3 sequence is 14 residues long. Trimming removed 9 bases at V and 8 bases at J, with 20 bases between. Germline CDR1 is MNHNY and CDR2 is SVGAGI (reference sequence).

The V gene is TRBV7-6, the J gene TRBJ2-3, with 7 bases matching TRBD1. CDR1 is SGHVS and CDR2 is FNYEAQ in the germline V gene. The CDR3 is 15 amino acids. After removal of 1 base from V and 2 bases from J, the junction contained 3 bases not matched to a gene. The CDR3 sequence: CASSLGDRVTDTQYF. The DNA of the CDR3 is TGTGCCAGCAGCTTAGGGGACAGAGTCACAGATACGCAGTATTTT.

The rearrangement links TRBV27 to TRBJ2-3, with D hard to call. CDR1 is MNHEY and CDR2 is SMNVEV in the germline V gene (reference sequence). V gave up 6 bases and J gave up 0 bases, with 7 bases separating them. The CDR3 contains 13 residues. The CDR3 protein is CASSPTSTDTQYF. In DNA, the CDR3 is TGTGCCAGCAGCCCAACAAGCACAGATACGCAGTATTTT.

This clone was counted a few times. The chain recombines TRBV7-9 with TRBJ1-5, with D uncertain. Trimming removed 1 base at V and 6 bases at J, with 4 bases between. The CDR3 spans 12 residues. CDR1 and CDR2 from the germline V gene are SEHNR and FQNEAQ (reference sequence). The CDR3 loop reads CASSLDSQPQHF. CDR3 DNA: TGTGCCAGCAGCTTAGACAGTCAGCCCCAGCATTTT.

The V gene is TRBV6-1, the J gene TRBJ1-1, with unresolved D. CDR1 and CDR2 (germline): MNHNS, SASEGT. Trimming shortened V by 1 base and J by 2 bases, and 8 bases separated the two germline ends. The CDR3 sequence is 14 residues long. In DNA, the CDR3 is TGTGCCAGCAGTGAAGTCAGGTTTAACACTGAAGCTTTCTTT. It codes for CASSEVRFNTEAFF.